The 28 T cell receptor beta chains in this list originate from one sample, sequenced in a study of blood T cell repertoires in COVID-19 (dated by TCRdb to the early 2020s). Library generation was performed with the immunoSEQ multiplex PCR assay. This is the immuneACCESS table as TCRdb keeps it, with only in-frame sequences that have V and J called. A part of the clones is gone; compared with another copy, unresolved V genes explain less than half, and the rest is unexplained. The sample table lists 150,000 to 200,000 clones, around 87% of them with a count of one. 2.5% to 3.5% of the sample is taken by the ten largest. The specimen was peripheral blood. These receptors all stem from a middle-aged man with active or convalescent COVID-19.

The gene calls are TRBV5-1 and TRBJ1-5; a weak D match, TRBD1 (6 bases). V shed 4 bases and J shed 3 bases, with 14 bases lying between them. The CDR3 is 15 residues long. CDR1 is SGHRS, CDR2 YFSETQ, per germline. CDR3 nucleotide sequence: TGCGCCAGCAGCCCCTCGGACAGAAACAATCAGCCCCAGCATTTT. The encoded protein is CASSPSDRNNQPQHF.

The gene calls are TRBV7-2 and TRBJ1-2; maybe TRBD1 (5 bases). This CDR3 comprises 17 residues. The germline V and J ends were trimmed by 1 base and 4 bases, with 19 bases remaining between them. Germline lookup yields CDR1 SGHTA and CDR2 FQGNSA. The CDR3 region has the DNA TGTGCCAGCAGCTTAGATGGGGCAGGCTTAAGAGCCTATGGCTACACCTTC. This encodes CASSLDGAGLRAYGYTF. Filled out from reference TRBV7-2 and TRBJ1-2, the complete variable domain reads GAGVSQSPSNKVTEKGKDVELRCDPISGHTALYWYRQSLGQGLEFLIYFQGNSAPDKSGLPSDRFSAERTGGSVSTLTIQRTQQEDSAVYLCASSLDGAGLRAYGYTFGSGTRLTVV.

This chain links TRBV28 with TRBJ1-3; no clear D gene. Germline CDR1 and CDR2: MDHEN and SYDVKM. This CDR3 contains 13 residues. Trimming pared 7 bases from V and 0 bases from J, leaving 7 bases between. The CDR3: CASISHSGNTIYF. CDR3 coding DNA: TGTGCCAGCATCAGTCACTCTGGAAACACCATATATTTT. Full variable domain (outside the CDR3, taken from reference TRBV28 and TRBJ1-3): DVKVTQSSRYLVKRTGEKVFLECVQDMDHENMFWYRQDPGLGLRLIYFSYDVKMKEKGDIPEGYSVSREKKERFSLILESASTNQTSMYLCASISHSGNTIYFGEGSWLTVV.

A note on this clone: In the same sample, other DNA sequences code for this CDR3. The J gene is TRBJ2-1, the V gene TRBV5-1, with 11 bases that match TRBD2. The germline V gene has CDR1 SGHRS and CDR2 YFSETQ. V shed 0 bases and J 7 bases; nucleotides not matched to a gene: 3. The CDR3 runs 15 residues. The CDR3 sequence: CASSLGLAGGNEQFF. CDR3 coding DNA: TGCGCCAGCAGCTTGGGGCTAGCGGGGGGAAATGAGCAGTTCTTC.

This rearrangement joins TRBV3-1 (or the pseudogene TRBV3-2) to TRBJ2-3, with a weak D call TRBD1 (6 bases). The germline gives CDR1 LGHDT, CDR2 YNNKEL (reference sequence). Trimming cost V 1 base and J 2 bases, with 16 bases left between them. The CDR3 spans 17 residues. CDR3: CASSQAGTLTPTDTQYF. In DNA form, the CDR3 reads TGTGCCAGCAGCCAAGCCGGGACACTTACCCCCACAGATACGCAGTATTTT.

This chain links TRBV9 with TRBJ2-7; TRBD1 is a possible D gene (6 bases). Per the germline V gene, CDR1 is SGDLS and CDR2 is YYNGEE. CDR3 length: 14 residues. The V gene lost 3 bases and the J gene lost 0 bases, with 10 bases spanning the gap. Here the CDR3 reads CASSEDSFSYEQYF. In DNA, the CDR3 is TGTGCCAGCAGCGAGGACAGCTTCTCCTACGAGCAGTACTTC.

With respect to this clone: Its ends do not fully match the called genes, so a read error is possible. The rearrangement uses TRBV19 and TRBJ1-1, with D hard to call. Germline V gene data show CDR1 as LNHDA and CDR2 as SQIVND (reference sequence). The CDR3 is 12 amino acids. The CDR3 here is CATSPRNTEAFF. CDR3 bases: TGTGCCACTAGTCCCCGGAACACTGAAGCTTTCTTT. Full variable domain (rest looked up from reference TRBV19 and TRBJ1-1): DGGITQSPKYLFRKEGQNVTLSCEQNLNHDAMYWYRQDPGQGLRLIYYSQIVNDFQKGDIAEGYSVSREKKESFPLTVTSAQKNPTAFYLCATSPRNTEAFFGQGTRLTVV.

The count of this clone is one. The V gene is TRBV19, the J gene TRBJ2-5, with D possibly TRBD2 on 6 matching bases. The length of the CDR3 is 13 residues. Germline values: CDR1 LNHDA, CDR2 SQIVND (reference sequence). V was clipped by 5 bases and J by 5 bases, with 12 bases between them. The CDR3 sequence: CASSLGGFETQYF. The CDR3 coding sequence is TGTGCCAGTAGTCTCGGGGGATTTGAGACCCAGTACTTC.

This rearrangement joins TRBV4-3 to TRBJ1-6; D gene ambiguous. The CDR3 loop spans 14 amino acids. Germline values: CDR1 LGHNA, CDR2 YSLEER. V lost 0 bases and J 10 bases, leaving 10 bases between the germline ends. CDR3 region: CASSQDPRSSPLHF. The CDR3 bases are TGCGCCAGCAGCCAAGACCCTAGGTCATCACCCCTCCACTTT.

The chain is built from TRBV2 and TRBJ1-5, with a tentative D call TRBD1 (5 bases). This CDR3 has 15 residues. Deletions cut 7 bases from V and 4 bases from J, with 17 bases between. Germline CDR1 SNHLY, CDR2 FYNNEI. The CDR3 DNA reads TGTGCCAGCAAGTTTTCTGGACACACGAATCAGCCCCAGCATTTT. Its protein is CASKFSGHTNQPQHF.

V is TRBV12-3 or TRBV12-4 and J is TRBJ1-3; no reliable D call. The V gene lost 4 bases and the J gene lost 3 bases, with 7 bases spanning the gap. The CDR3 sequence is 13 residues long. This CDR3 reads CASSYDIGNTIYF. The DNA for the CDR3 is TGTGCCAGCAGTTATGACATTGGAAACACCATATATTTT.

V gene TRBV4-1 combines with J gene TRBJ1-2, with D hard to call. The CDR3 totals 15 residues. Germline CDR1 is MGHRA and CDR2 is YSYEKL. V was cut by 0 bases and J by 2 bases, with 10 bases left in between. The CDR3 region is CASSQDTQANYGYTF. The CDR3 region has the DNA TGCGCCAGCAGCCAAGATACCCAGGCCAACTATGGCTACACCTTC.

The chain combines TRBV6-2 or TRBV6-3 with TRBJ2-5; 7 nucleotides align to TRBD2. The V and J ends lost 6 bases and 2 bases, in that order; junction bases with no gene match: 6. CDR1 and CDR2 (germline): MNHEY, SVGEGT. The CDR3 spans 14 residues. CDR3 loop: CASRPPGGQETQYF. The CDR3 nucleotides read TGTGCCAGCAGACCTCCGGGGGGACAAGAGACCCAGTACTTC.

The CDR3 region is CATSDWASGGVNTQYF. The CDR3, as DNA: TGTGCCACCAGTGATTGGGCTAGCGGGGGTGTAAATACGCAGTATTTT. The V gene is TRBV24-1, the J gene TRBJ2-3, with 10 bases matching TRBD2. V was pared by 2 bases and J by 7 bases, with 8 bases of the junction left unmatched. Germline lookup yields CDR1 KGHDR and CDR2 SFDVKD. CDR3 length equals 16 residues.

V and J are TRBV21-1 and TRBJ2-7; whether TRBD1, the table's D call, matches the DNA was not checked. TRBV21-1 is a pseudogene locus. The CDR3 consists of 14 residues. CDR3 bases: TGTGCCAGCAGCAAAGACAGGCCCTACTGCGAGCAGTACTTC. Translating it yields CASSKDRPYCEQYF.

The chain is built from TRBV25-1 and TRBJ1-1, with unresolved D. CDR1 and CDR2 (germline): MGHDK, SYGVNS. CDR3 size: 11 residues. The germline V and J ends were trimmed by 8 bases and 7 bases, with 11 bases remaining between them. This CDR3 is CASRGGIEAFF. The CDR3 nucleotides are TGTGCCAGCCGCGGAGGCATTGAAGCTTTCTTT. Complete variable domain (other parts from reference TRBV25-1 and TRBJ1-1): EADIYQTPRYLVIGTGKKITLECSQTMGHDKMYWYQQDPGMELHLIHYSYGVNSTEKGDLSSESTVSRIRTEHFPLTLESARPSHTSQYLCASRGGIEAFFGQGTRLTVV.

The V gene is TRBV9, the J gene TRBJ1-1; D is unresolved. There are 13 residues in the CDR3. V gave up 4 bases and J gave up 2 bases, with 9 bases separating them. Germline CDR1 and CDR2: SGDLS and YYNGEE. For the CDR3, the DNA is TGTGCCAGCAGCCCCGACACAAACACTGAAGCTTTCTTT. Its protein product is CASSPDTNTEAFF.

The chain combines TRBV27 with TRBJ2-5; D ambiguous. Germline loops: CDR1 MNHEY, CDR2 SMNVEV (reference sequence). CDR3 length: 10 amino acids. V lost 9 bases and J 2 bases, leaving 4 bases between the germline ends. The CDR3 DNA is TGTGCCAGGGCACAAGAGACCCAGTACTTC. It translates to CARAQETQYF.

The chain carries TRBV7-2 and TRBJ1-2; D unclear. Germline V gene sequence: CDR1 SGHTA, CDR2 FQGNSA. Trimming cost V 1 base and J 5 bases, with 11 bases left between them. The CDR3 runs to 14 residues. The CDR3: CASSLVLGLYGYTF. In nucleotides, the CDR3 is TGTGCCAGCAGCTTAGTTCTAGGTCTTTATGGCTACACCTTC.

V and J are TRBV6-6 and TRBJ2-1; D not resolved. CDR1 and CDR2 from the germline V gene are MNHNY and SVGAGI (reference sequence). The CDR3 totals 14 residues. Deletions cut 4 bases from V and 8 bases from J, with 15 bases between. CDR3 region: CASSSPLTPDEQFF. As DNA, the CDR3 is TGTGCCAGCAGTTCCCCCCTAACCCCCGATGAGCAGTTCTTC.

The rearrangement links TRBV4-2 to TRBJ2-7; 7 nucleotides align to TRBD2. Trimming at V came to 0 bases and at J to 2 bases, leaving 16 bases not matched to a gene. CDR3 length equals 19 residues. CDR1 is LGHNA and CDR2 is YNFKEQ in the germline V gene. The CDR3 DNA is TGTGCCAGCAGCCAAGACCCCTACCCGACTAGCCATATTACCTACGAGCAGTACTTC. Translation: CASSQDPYPTSHITYEQYF.

V and J are TRBV9 and TRBJ2-7, with D unclear. The CDR3 covers 14 residues. The V gene's germline CDR1 is SGDLS and CDR2 YYNGEE. The germline V and J ends were trimmed by 4 bases and 3 bases, with 14 bases remaining between them. Here the CDR3 reads CASSPKELFYEQYF. DNA for the CDR3: TGTGCCAGCAGCCCCAAAGAGTTATTCTACGAGCAGTACTTC.

Concerning this clone: The CDR3 carries no conserved terminal phenylalanine or tryptophan, so it likely arises from a read error. The DNA is omitted, as the CDR3 cannot be located on it reliably, and the CDR3 follows TCRdb's listing. The J gene is TRBJ2-3, the V gene TRBV4-3; the table's D call of TRBD2 was not tested on the DNA. The V gene's germline CDR1 is LGHNA and CDR2 YSLEER. The CDR3 sequence runs 10 residues, both termini included. The CDR3 protein is CASSQDVGTS.

The chain recombines TRBV2 with TRBJ2-3, with D perhaps TRBD2 (7 bases). The CDR3 loop spans 13 amino acids. V dropped 7 bases and J dropped 2 bases, with 10 bases sitting between them. Germline V gives CDR1 SNHLY, CDR2 FYNNEI. DNA of the CDR3: TGTGCCAGCAAGGGGGGGATCACAGATACGCAGTATTTT. Protein: CASKGGITDTQYF. The full variable domain, rest sourced from reference TRBV2 and TRBJ2-3, is EPEVTQTPSHQVTQMGQEVILRCVPISNHLYFYWYRQILGQKVEFLVSFYNNEISEKSEIFDDQFSVERPDGSNFTLKIRSTKLEDSAMYFCASKGGITDTQYFGPGTRLTVL.

The count of this clone is one. The chain uses TRBV10-3 and TRBJ1-6, with a tentative D call TRBD1 (5 bases). The germline V gene has CDR1 ENHRY and CDR2 SYGVKD. The CDR3 runs to 15 residues. V dropped 6 bases and J dropped 8 bases, with 17 bases sitting between them. CDR3 loop: CAIRLPDSSYSPLHF. The CDR3 DNA is TGTGCCATCAGGCTCCCTGACAGTTCGTATTCACCCCTCCACTTT.

The rearrangement links TRBV18 to TRBJ1-6, with D possibly TRBD1 on 6 matching bases. The CDR3 sequence is 17 residues long. Germline assignment: CDR1 KGHSH and CDR2 LQKENI. The V end lost 1 base, the J end lost 2 bases, and 12 bases lay between the germline ends. The CDR3 spells CASSPRQVVTYNSPLHF. CDR3 DNA sequence: TGTGCCAGCTCACCACGACAGGTCGTAACCTATAATTCACCCCTCCACTTT.

This sequence joins TRBV10-1 and TRBJ1-6; TRBD1 matches 9 bases. Germline V gene lookup returns CDR1 WNHNN and CDR2 SYGVQD (reference sequence). The V gene end was trimmed by 4 bases and the J gene end by 1 base; junction bases not matched to a gene: 5. This CDR3 has 17 amino acids. The CDR3 DNA follows: TGCGCCAGCAGTGGGGACAGGGTAGGTTCCTATAATTCACCCCTCCACTTT. Translating it yields CASSGDRVGSYNSPLHF.

This clone was picked up a small number of times. CDR3 amino acids: CASSHLEQGAEETQYF. In nucleotides, the CDR3 is TGCGCCAGCAGTCACCTCGAACAGGGGGCTGAGGAGACCCAGTACTTC. This sequence joins TRBV23-1 and TRBJ2-5, with TRBD1 matching over 9 bases. TRBV23-1 has ORF status, its function being uncertain. V dropped 3 bases and J dropped 5; count of bases not matched to a gene: 10. The CDR3 loop spans 16 amino acids.